A selection of T cell receptor beta chains follows, all from one sample in a study of T cells in Graves' hyperthyroidism and ophthalmopathy. TCRdb re-analysed the multiplex PCR reads in MiXCR, keeping a single row per CDR3 protein. Altogether about 710,000 distinct CDR3 sequences are present, 16% being singletons, with the ten largest covering about 8.4%. The sample taken for sequencing was blood. The receptors originated from a man between 18 and 35 years old with Graves' hyperthyroidism. Each CDR3 is given with its conserved first and last residue. D genes are given only for firm matches. Expanded clones get a size class; other rows say once, few or many, or leave the size out.

d_call j_call cdr3_length v_call clone_size cdr3_aa cdr3_nt
TRBD1 TRBJ1-1 17 TRBV5-1 many CASSIGQGAGMNTEAFF TGCGCCAGCAGCATCGGACAGGGGGCCGGCATGAACACTGAAGCTTTCTTT
TRBD1 TRBJ1-2 18 TRBV3-1 - CASSQDYDRGQTNYGYTF TGTGCCAGCAGCCAAGATTACGACAGGGGGCAGACTAACTATGGCTACACCTTC
- TRBJ2-5 14 TRBV7-9 - CASSLVPTQETQYF TGTGCCAGCAGCTTAGTCCCTACTCAAGAGACCCAGTACTTC
- TRBJ2-1 16 TRBV30 few CAWSTLRWEDYNEQFF TGTGCCTGGAGTACCCTAAGATGGGAGGATTACAATGAGCAGTTCTTC
TRBD1 TRBJ2-7 14 TRBV5-1 few CASSPGDRTYEQYF TGCGCCAGCAGCCCCGGGGACAGAACCTACGAGCAGTACTTC
- TRBJ2-7 13 TRBV2 many CASGEFDSYEQYF TGTGCCAGCGGTGAGTTCGACAGCTACGAGCAGTACTTC
TRBD2 TRBJ2-1 16 TRBV6-1 few CASRPYLAGDYNEQFF TGTGCCAGCAGACCTTATCTAGCGGGCGACTACAATGAGCAGTTCTTC
- TRBJ2-1 13 TRBV18 - CASSKPSGDEQFF TGTGCCAGCTCCAAACCCTCTGGCGATGAGCAGTTCTTC
TRBD2 TRBJ2-1 17 TRBV7-2 few CASSLPGLAGAYNEQFF TGTGCCAGCAGCTTACCGGGACTAGCGGGGGCCTACAATGAGCAGTTCTTC
TRBD2 TRBJ2-7 17 TRBV7-9 many CASSLGLREGLTYEQYF TGTGCCAGCAGCTTAGGACTGCGGGAGGGCCTGACCTACGAGCAGTACTTC
- TRBJ1-2 14 TRBV7-8 - CASSLEGIDYGYTF TGTGCCAGCAGCTTAGAAGGGATTGACTATGGCTACACCTTC
- TRBJ1-2 16 TRBV18 - CASSPPGERMNYGYTF TGTGCCAGCTCACCACCAGGGGAAAGGATGAACTATGGCTACACCTTC
- TRBJ2-2 14 TRBV19 - CASTLQVNTGELFF TGTGCCAGTACGCTCCAGGTTAACACCGGGGAGCTGTTTTTT
- TRBJ1-1 15 TRBV3-1 many CASSQRYGVNTEAFF TGTGCCAGCAGCCAAAGGTACGGGGTGAACACTGAAGCTTTCTTT
TRBD1 TRBJ2-3 13 TRBV18 many CASSNTDRGAQYF TGTGCCAGCTCAAATACGGACAGGGGGGCGCAGTATTTT
- TRBJ2-7 15 TRBV7-8 - CASSLGRVSEYEQYF TGTGCCAGCAGCTTAGGACGGGTATCGGAATACGAGCAGTACTTC
TRBD1 TRBJ2-7 14 TRBV20-1 many CSAPTSGTVGEQYF TGCAGTGCCCCCACATCCGGGACAGTGGGCGAGCAGTACTTC
TRBD1 TRBJ2-7 14 TRBV28 many CASSSPGQRYEQYF TGTGCCAGCAGTTCTCCGGGACAGCGATACGAGCAGTACTTC
- TRBJ2-7 14 TRBV10-3 many CAISESTQAYEQYF TGTGCCATCAGTGAGTCGACACAGGCGTACGAGCAGTACTTC
- TRBJ2-7 13 TRBV29-1 many CSVGGRYSYEQYF TGCAGCGTTGGAGGCCGCTACTCCTACGAGCAGTACTTC
- TRBJ2-4 18 TRBV6-5 once CASSYAPRRTGAKNIQYF TGTGCCAGCAGTTACGCCCCCCGGAGGACGGGGGCCAAAAACATTCAGTACTTC
- TRBJ2-4 17 TRBV7-2 few CANSSRGIRQTKNIQYF TGTGCCAACAGCTCTCGAGGGATCAGACAAACCAAAAACATTCAGTACTTC
TRBD1 TRBJ2-2 14 TRBV20-1 few CSARVTGVTGELFF TGCAGTGCTAGGGTTACAGGGGTCACCGGGGAGCTGTTTTTT
- TRBJ1-1 14 TRBV19 many CASAFKGGGTEAFF TGTGCCAGCGCCTTTAAGGGGGGCGGCACTGAAGCTTTCTTT
- TRBJ2-1 15 TRBV7-3 - CASSLTPGSYNEQFF TGTGCCAGCAGCTTAACCCCGGGGTCATACAATGAGCAGTTCTTC